The clone carrying this TCR beta chain was observed a few times. The target antigen is unknown. All patients were mismatch repair deficient, assessed by either PCR or immunohistochemistry. The TCR-sequenced patients were a few responders to pembrolizumab. This record comes from a study of PD-1 blockade in mismatch repair-deficient tumors. Overall study results and limits: Rapid post-treatment expansion, then contraction, generally preceding radiologic response, marked tumor-resident clones.

V shed 4 bases and J shed 5 bases, with 15 bases lying between them. This CDR3 region has 14 residues. Germline V gene data show CDR1 as PRHDT and CDR2 as FYEKMQ (reference sequence). The table came from immunoSEQ multiplex PCR; TCRdb's copy has only in-frame clones and leaves some out. The sample contains about 120,000 clones, around 83% of which appear only once. This sequence was found in an adult with mismatch repair-deficient cancer. The sample here was peripheral blood, taken 44 weeks after starting pembrolizumab. This rearrangement joins TRBV13 to TRBJ2-7; D call uncertain. The CDR3 loop is CASSSGASRNEQYF. The CDR3 bases are TGTGCCAGCAGCTCCGGAGCGTCTCGAAACGAGCAGTACTTC.